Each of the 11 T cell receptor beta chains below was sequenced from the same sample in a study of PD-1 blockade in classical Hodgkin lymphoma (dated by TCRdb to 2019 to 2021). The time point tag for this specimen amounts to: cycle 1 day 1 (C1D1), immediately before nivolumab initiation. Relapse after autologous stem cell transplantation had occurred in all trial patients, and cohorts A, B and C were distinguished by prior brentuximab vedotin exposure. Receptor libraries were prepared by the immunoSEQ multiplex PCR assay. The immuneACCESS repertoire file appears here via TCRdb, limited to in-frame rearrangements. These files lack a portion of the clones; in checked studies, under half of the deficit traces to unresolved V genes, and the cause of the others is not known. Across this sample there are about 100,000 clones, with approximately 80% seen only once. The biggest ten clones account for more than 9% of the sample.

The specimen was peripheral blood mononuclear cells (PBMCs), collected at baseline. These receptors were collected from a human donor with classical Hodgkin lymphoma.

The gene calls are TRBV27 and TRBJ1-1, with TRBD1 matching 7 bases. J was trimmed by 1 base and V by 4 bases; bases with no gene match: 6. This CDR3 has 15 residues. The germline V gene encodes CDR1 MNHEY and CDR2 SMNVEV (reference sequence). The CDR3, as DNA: TGTGCCAGCAGTTCCCGGTACAGGGGGAACACTGAAGCTTTCTTT. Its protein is CASSSRYRGNTEAFF.

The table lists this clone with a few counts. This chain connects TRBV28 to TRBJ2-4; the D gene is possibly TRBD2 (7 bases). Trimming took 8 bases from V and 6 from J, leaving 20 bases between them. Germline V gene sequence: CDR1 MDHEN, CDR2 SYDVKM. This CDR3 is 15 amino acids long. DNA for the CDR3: TGTGCCAGCCAAGGGGGGGAGACCGGTCCAAACATTCAGTACTTC. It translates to CASQGGETGPNIQYF.

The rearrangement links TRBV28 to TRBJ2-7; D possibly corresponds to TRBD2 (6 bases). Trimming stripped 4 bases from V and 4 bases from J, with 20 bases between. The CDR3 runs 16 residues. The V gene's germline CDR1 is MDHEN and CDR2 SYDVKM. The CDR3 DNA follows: TGTGCCAGCAGTTCCCGGGGGAGGACGCTTTATTACGAGCAGTACTTC. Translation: CASSSRGRTLYYEQYF.

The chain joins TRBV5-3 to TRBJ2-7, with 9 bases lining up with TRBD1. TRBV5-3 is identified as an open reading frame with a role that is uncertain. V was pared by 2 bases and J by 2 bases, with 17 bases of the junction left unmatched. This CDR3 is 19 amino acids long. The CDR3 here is CARSFFYTYGTGFPYEQYF. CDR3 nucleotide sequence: TGTGCCAGAAGCTTCTTCTACACGTACGGGACAGGGTTTCCCTACGAGCAGTACTTC.

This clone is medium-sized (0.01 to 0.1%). This CDR3 is CASSFLGQGQRELFF. CDR3 DNA sequence: TGTGCCAGCAGTTTTCTGGGACAGGGGCAACGGGAGCTGTTTTTT. V usage is TRBV27 and J usage is TRBJ2-2; 10 bases agree with TRBD1. With 3 bases clipped from V and 9 bases from J, the junction kept 7 bases outside the gene matches. This CDR3 is 15 amino acids long. Germline CDR1 reads MNHEY; CDR2 reads SMNVEV (reference sequence).

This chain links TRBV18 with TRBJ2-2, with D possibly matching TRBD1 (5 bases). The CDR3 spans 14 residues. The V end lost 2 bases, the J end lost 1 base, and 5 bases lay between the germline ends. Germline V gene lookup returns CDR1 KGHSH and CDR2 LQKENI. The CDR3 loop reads CASSPDRNTGELFF. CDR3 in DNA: TGTGCCAGCTCACCAGACAGGAACACCGGGGAGCTGTTTTTT.

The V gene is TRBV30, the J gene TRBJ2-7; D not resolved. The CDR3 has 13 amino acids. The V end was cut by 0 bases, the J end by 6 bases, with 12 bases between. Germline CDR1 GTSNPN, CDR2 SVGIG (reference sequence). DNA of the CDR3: TGTGCCTGGAGTGTGTCTAGTCTGGGCGAGCAGTACTTC. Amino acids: CAWSVSSLGEQYF. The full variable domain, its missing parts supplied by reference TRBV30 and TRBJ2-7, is SQTIHQWPATLVQPVGSPLSLECTVEGTSNPNLYWYRQAAGRGLQLLFYSVGIGQISSEVPQNLSASRPQDRQFILSSKKLLLSDSGFYLCAWSVSSLGEQYFGPGTRLTVT.

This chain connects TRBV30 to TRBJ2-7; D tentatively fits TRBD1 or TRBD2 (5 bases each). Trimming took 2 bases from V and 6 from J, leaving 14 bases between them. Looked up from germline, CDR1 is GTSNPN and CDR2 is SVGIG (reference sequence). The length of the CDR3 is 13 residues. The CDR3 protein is CAWSTWGPAEQYF. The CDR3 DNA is TGTGCCTGGAGTACCTGGGGACCAGCCGAGCAGTACTTC.

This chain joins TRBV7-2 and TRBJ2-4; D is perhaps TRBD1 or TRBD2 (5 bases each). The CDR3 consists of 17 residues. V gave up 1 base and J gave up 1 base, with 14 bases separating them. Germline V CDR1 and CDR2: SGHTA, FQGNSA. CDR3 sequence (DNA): TGTGCCAGCAGCTTAGGGACTTCTAGGGGTGCCAAAAACATTCAGTACTTC. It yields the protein CASSLGTSRGAKNIQYF.

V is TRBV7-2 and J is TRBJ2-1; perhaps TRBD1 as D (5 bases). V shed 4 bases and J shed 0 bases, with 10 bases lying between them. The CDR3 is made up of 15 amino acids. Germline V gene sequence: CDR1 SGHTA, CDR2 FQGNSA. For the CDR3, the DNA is TGTGCCAGCAGCTCGACAGCGAGCTCCTACAATGAGCAGTTCTTC. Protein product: CASSSTASSYNEQFF.

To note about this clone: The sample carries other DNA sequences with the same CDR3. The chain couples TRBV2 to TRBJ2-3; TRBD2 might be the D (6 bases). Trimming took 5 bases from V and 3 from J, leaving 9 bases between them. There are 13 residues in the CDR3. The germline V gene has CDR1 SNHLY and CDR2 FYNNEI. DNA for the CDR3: TGTGCCAGCAGTCTGGCGGGAACAGATACGCAGTATTTT. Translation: CASSLAGTDTQYF.